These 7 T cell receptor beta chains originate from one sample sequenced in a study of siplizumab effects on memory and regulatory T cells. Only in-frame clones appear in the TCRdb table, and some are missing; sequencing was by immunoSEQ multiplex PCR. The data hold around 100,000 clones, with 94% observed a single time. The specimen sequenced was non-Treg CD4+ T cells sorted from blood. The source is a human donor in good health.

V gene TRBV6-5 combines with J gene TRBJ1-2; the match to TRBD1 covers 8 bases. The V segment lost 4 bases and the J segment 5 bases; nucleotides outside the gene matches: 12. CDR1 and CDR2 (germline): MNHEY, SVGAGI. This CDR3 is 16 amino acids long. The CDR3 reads CASSWNSRGRIYGYTF. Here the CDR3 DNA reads TGTGCCAGCAGTTGGAATTCCAGGGGGCGAATATATGGCTACACCTTC.

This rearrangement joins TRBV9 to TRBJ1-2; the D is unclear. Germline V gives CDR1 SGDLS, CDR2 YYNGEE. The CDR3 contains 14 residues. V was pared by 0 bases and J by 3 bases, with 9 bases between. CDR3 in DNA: TGTGCCAGCAGCGTAGATAAAGGGTACTATGGCTACACCTTC. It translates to CASSVDKGYYGYTF.

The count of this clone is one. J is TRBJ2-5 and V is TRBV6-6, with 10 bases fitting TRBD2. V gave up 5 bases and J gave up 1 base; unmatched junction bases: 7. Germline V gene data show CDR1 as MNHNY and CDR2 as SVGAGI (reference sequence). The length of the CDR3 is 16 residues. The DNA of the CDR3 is TGTGCCAGCAGTGCCGGGACTAGCGCGCCCCAAGAGACCCAGTACTTC. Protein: CASSAGTSAPQETQYF.

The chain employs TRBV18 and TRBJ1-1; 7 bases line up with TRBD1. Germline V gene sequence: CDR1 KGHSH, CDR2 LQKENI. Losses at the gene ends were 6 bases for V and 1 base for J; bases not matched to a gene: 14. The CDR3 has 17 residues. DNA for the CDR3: TGTGCCAGCTCCCCAGGGGCGGGGGCAGGGGGGAACACTGAAGCTTTCTTT. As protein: CASSPGAGAGGNTEAFF.

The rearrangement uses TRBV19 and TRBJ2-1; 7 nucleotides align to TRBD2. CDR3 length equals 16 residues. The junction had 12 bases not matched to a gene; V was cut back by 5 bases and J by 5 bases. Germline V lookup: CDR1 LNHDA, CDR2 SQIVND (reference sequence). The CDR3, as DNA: TGTGCCAGTAGTCCCCTCTGGTCGGGGGGTAACAATGAGCAGTTCTTC. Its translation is CASSPLWSGGNNEQFF.

CDR3 bases: TGCGCCAGCAGCTTGGAGCGGGGAGGGACCGGGGAGCTGTTTTTT. Translated: CASSLERGGTGELFF. This chain uses TRBV5-1 with TRBJ2-2; 7 positions agree with TRBD2. CDR3 length: 15 residues. Germline CDR1 SGHRS, CDR2 YFSETQ. With V trimmed by 0 bases and J by 5 bases, 4 bases remained unmatched.

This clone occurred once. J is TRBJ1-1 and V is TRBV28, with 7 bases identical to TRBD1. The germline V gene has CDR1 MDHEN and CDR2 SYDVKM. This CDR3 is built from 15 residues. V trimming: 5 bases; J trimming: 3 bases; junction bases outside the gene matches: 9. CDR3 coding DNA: TGTGCCAGCAGTCCTCAGGGGGTAGGGGACACTGAAGCTTTCTTT. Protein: CASSPQGVGDTEAFF. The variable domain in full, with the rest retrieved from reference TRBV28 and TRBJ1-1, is DVKVTQSSRYLVKRTGEKVFLECVQDMDHENMFWYRQDPGLGLRLIYFSYDVKMKEKGDIPEGYSVSREKKERFSLILESASTNQTSMYLCASSPQGVGDTEAFFGQGTRLTVV.